This TCR beta chain was captured in a study of cytomegalovirus exposure and HLA in healthy donors. The table lists this clone with a few counts. The PCR had 60 Vbeta and 13 Jbeta primers. The protocol was immunoSEQ multiplex PCR, while the TCRdb copy is restricted to in-frame clones and leaves out a portion. This sample carries roughly 190,000 clones, 84% of them seen once, and the ten largest clones take around 3%. With 5 bases clipped from V and 6 bases from J, the junction kept 3 bases outside the gene matches. The CDR3 is 14 amino acids. The V gene's germline CDR1 is SGHTA and CDR2 FQGTGA. The genes are TRBV7-3 and TRBJ2-1, with TRBD1 identical over 11 bases. The clonotype was recovered from a woman in her forties or fifties in good health and CMV-seropositive. The sample was PBMCs. The CDR3 region is CASSHGTGGNEQFF. CDR3 nucleotide sequence: TGTGCCAGCAGCCACGGGACAGGGGGCAATGAGCAGTTCTTC.